This section outlines one TCR beta chain sequence together with its context. What it recognizes is unknown. Sequenced by immunoSEQ multiplex PCR; TCRdb stores in-frame clones only, minus some. The sample has roughly 110,000 clones; approximately 90% are singletons. This sample is drawn from a study of T cell responses to AZD1222 COVID-19 vaccine. Regarding the study as a whole: Spike-specific TCR repertoires showed rising breadth and depth after two AZD1222 doses. Donors, mostly white British, included more females; clonal diversity was possibly underestimated. Regions left unmutated in variants are reportedly the target of nearly half of spike-specific TCRs. Of the AZD1222 recipients, only 5 or 6 were seropositive at baseline.

Germline CDR1 reads MDHEN; CDR2 reads SYDVKM. The CDR3 loop spans 14 amino acids. V was trimmed by 5 bases and J by 6 bases, leaving 17 bases between them. The origin of this receptor is an adult who received the AZD1222 COVID-19 vaccine. The genes are TRBV28 and TRBJ2-7, with D perhaps matching TRBD1 or TRBD2 (5 bases each). Specimen: peripheral blood, collected 28 days after the second AZD1222 dose. The chain's CDR3 is CASSPGTRGGEQYF. CDR3 bases: TGTGCCAGCAGTCCCGGGACCCGAGGTGGCGAGCAGTACTTC.